This TCR beta chain is drawn from a study of identical twins. Study results and caveats: The analysis was cross-sectional rather than longitudinal within donors.

After template switching added a universal primer site, the resulting cDNA carried unique molecular identifiers. One entry per CDR3 protein results from TCRdb running MiXCR on the 5' RACE reads. The sample shows approximately 600,000 distinct CDR3 sequences, 9.6% of them seen only once. A remark on this clonotype: The antigen remains undetermined.

The CDR3 extends over 20 amino acids. The ends were cut back, 6 bases at V and 0 bases at J, with 28 bases in the middle. The germline gives CDR1 KGHSH, CDR2 LQKENI. In addition, the sample was reused for a study of yellow fever vaccine responses in identical twins. That paper notes: The authors reported partly convergent, partly personalized vaccine responses in identical twins.

The V and J genes are TRBV18 and TRBJ2-3; the D gene could be TRBD1 or TRBD2 (5 bases each). The TCR comes from a woman between 18 and 30 years old in good health. Sequencing was carried out using PBMCs. In DNA, the CDR3 is TGTGCCAGCTCTCTCAATCTAGGGGCTTCAGCGGAGAGGAGCACAGATACGCAGTATTTT. It specifies CASSLNLGASAERSTDTQYF.